This T cell receptor (beta chain) was profiled in a study of beta chain features in type 1 diabetes. Study details: Similarity in age, gender and cell yields was seen between patients and healthy donors.

This clone was picked up a small number of times. Antigen specificity is unknown. V dropped 3 bases and J dropped 4 bases, with 16 bases sitting between them. The germline gives CDR1 GTSNPN, CDR2 SVGIG (reference sequence). The CDR3 covers 15 residues. The investigators reverse transcribed all of the isolated RNA, so they sequenced expressed TCRB transcripts. TCRdb's table, derived via immunoSEQ multiplex PCR, lists solely in-frame clones and lacks some. The table has around 250,000 clones, roughly 25% seen once. Study-wide findings and caveats: In every one of the four CD4+ subsets, TCRB CDR3s were moderately but significantly shorter in Type 1 diabetes patients.

This clonotype was sampled from a woman aged 25-40 years with type 1 diabetes. The V gene is TRBV30, the J gene TRBJ2-1; a possible D gene is TRBD2 (6 bases). Sequences were obtained from naive CD4+ T cells from blood. The CDR3 is CAWREVGTAYNEQFF. DNA of the CDR3: TGTGCCTGGAGAGAAGTAGGGACTGCGTACAATGAGCAGTTCTTC.